Shown below are 18 T cell receptor beta chains from a single sample sequenced in a study of T cells after yellow fever vaccination. TCRdb re-derived calls from the 5' RACE reads in MiXCR, one entry per CDR3 protein. Of hundreds of thousands of distinct CDR3 sequences in the sample, roughly 3.5% were seen once. This specimen was PBMCs, taken on the day of the yellow fever booster vaccination. The receptors here all came from a man aged 18 to 29 who received the YFV17D yellow fever vaccine.

This clonotype has ten or more counts. The chain uses TRBV6-5 and TRBJ2-3; a possible D gene is TRBD2 (6 bases). Between the trimmed V and J ends, which lost 4 bases and 5 bases, there was a span of 13 bases. This CDR3 spans 14 amino acids. Germline values: CDR1 MNHEY, CDR2 SVGAGI. CDR3 region: CASSLGGGKDTQYF. The DNA for the CDR3 is TGTGCCAGCAGTTTGGGGGGTGGGAAAGATACGCAGTATTTT.

This clonotype turned up a few times. The chain carries TRBV7-9 and TRBJ1-4; TRBD1 matches at 7 bases. With 5 bases clipped from V and 4 bases from J, the junction kept 4 bases outside the gene matches. CDR3 length: 14 amino acids. CDR1 is SEHNR, CDR2 FQNEAQ, per germline (reference sequence). The DNA of the CDR3 is TGTGCCAGCAGCCGGGGACAGATTAATGAAAAACTGTTTTTT. Its translation is CASSRGQINEKLFF.

As to this clonotype: This clone may be a read error of a much larger clone one base away. The V gene is TRBV2, the J gene TRBJ2-3; D may correspond to TRBD1 or TRBD2 (5 bases each). Trimming left V 11 bases short and J 8 bases short, with 23 bases between. Germline CDR1 and CDR2: SNHLY and FYNNEI. The CDR3 extends over 14 amino acids. The DNA of the CDR3 is TGTGCCGCGGAGTCGGAGGATGCTCAGGGTACGCAGTATTTT. Protein: CAAESEDAQGTQYF.

The rearrangement links TRBV3-1 to TRBJ1-5, with D perhaps TRBD1 (5 bases). This CDR3 has 16 amino acids. Germline loops: CDR1 LGHDT, CDR2 YNNKEL (reference sequence). V gave up 0 bases and J gave up 1 base, with 10 bases separating them. CDR3 in amino acids: CASSQDSQGSNQPQHF. DNA for the CDR3: TGTGCCAGCAGCCAAGATAGCCAGGGCAGCAATCAGCCCCAGCATTTT.

This chain joins TRBV27 and TRBJ2-1; 8 nucleotides line up with TRBD2. V lost 3 bases and J lost 6; bases outside the gene matches: 4. Looked up from germline, CDR1 is MNHEY and CDR2 is SMNVEV (reference sequence). The CDR3 spans 14 residues. The CDR3: CASSFVGGGNEQFF. CDR3 sequence (DNA): TGTGCCAGCAGTTTCGTCGGGGGGGGCAATGAGCAGTTCTTC.

This clonotype came up many times. CDR3 nucleotide sequence: TGTGCCACCGCCGGGACTACCGGGGATACGCAGTATTTT. Its translation: CATAGTTGDTQYF. V gene TRBV24-1 combines with J gene TRBJ2-3; 7 positions agree with TRBD2. There are 13 residues in the CDR3. In germline, CDR1 is KGHDR, CDR2 SFDVKD. Germline trimming cut 9 bases from V and 6 bases from J; bases unmatched to any gene: 8.

This clonotype was detected ten times or more. V and J are TRBV28 and TRBJ1-5; D remains ambiguous. This CDR3 comprises 14 residues. V lost 1 base to trimming and J lost 0 bases, with 4 bases between them. CDR1 MDHEN and CDR2 SYDVKM come from the germline V gene. The CDR3 nucleotides read TGTGCCAGCAGTTTATCCCTTAGCAATCAGCCCCAGCATTTT. Protein: CASSLSLSNQPQHF.

V gene TRBV3-1 combines with J gene TRBJ2-2; D gene ambiguous. Germline V CDR1 and CDR2: LGHDT, YNNKEL (reference sequence). Trimming took 8 bases from V and 5 from J, leaving 15 bases between them. The CDR3 has 14 residues. The CDR3 sequence: CASLQSEATGELFF. The DNA for the CDR3 is TGTGCCAGCCTACAAAGCGAAGCTACCGGGGAGCTGTTTTTT. Using reference TRBV3-1 and TRBJ2-2 for the parts outside the CDR3, the full variable domain is DTAVSQTPKYLVTQMGNDKSIKCEQNLGHDTMYWYKQDSKKFLKIMFSYNNKELIINETVPNRFSPKSPDKAHLNLHINSLELGDSAVYFCASLQSEATGELFFGEGSRLTVL.

This clonotype was found a few times. The rearrangement uses TRBV6-5 and TRBJ1-1, with 7 bases matching TRBD1. This CDR3 region has 14 residues. With V trimmed by 7 bases and J by 2 bases, 7 bases remained unmatched. The germline gives CDR1 MNHEY, CDR2 SVGAGI. The CDR3 region has the DNA TGTGCCAGCAAATGGGACAGAAGAAACACTGAAGCTTTCTTT. It encodes CASKWDRRNTEAFF.

This clonotype was observed a handful of times. This chain connects TRBV5-6 to TRBJ2-7; the D gene could be TRBD1 or TRBD2 (6 bases each). Trimming cost V 0 bases and J 2 bases, with 12 bases left between them. The CDR3 runs 15 residues. Germline CDR1 reads SGHDT; CDR2 reads YYEEEE. The CDR3 region has the DNA TGTGCCAGCAGCTTGGTCCCGGGGGCAGCCTACGAGCAGTACGTC. Translation: CASSLVPGAAYEQYV.

V and J are TRBV5-6 and TRBJ2-1; possible D gene TRBD2, 6 bases. Trimming shortened V by 2 bases and J by 14 bases, and 11 bases separated the two germline ends. The CDR3 extends over 11 amino acids. CDR1 and CDR2 from the germline V gene are SGHDT and YYEEEE. Written as DNA, the CDR3 is TGTGCCAGCAGCTTCGGGAGCTCTAAGTTCTTC. This codes for CASSFGSSKFF.

This clonotype showed up many times. The rearrangement joins TRBV11-2 to TRBJ1-4, with D unclear. Germline CDR1 SGHAT, CDR2 FQNNGV. There are 16 residues in the CDR3. Trimming shortened V by 4 bases and J by 7 bases, and 19 bases separated the two germline ends. CDR3 amino acids: CASSSKGLAGGEKLFF. CDR3 nucleotide sequence: TGTGCCAGCAGCTCTAAGGGCCTGGCGGGAGGTGAAAAACTGTTTTTT.

The rearrangement uses TRBV7-2 and TRBJ1-1, with a weak D call TRBD1 (6 bases). The CDR3 spans 16 residues. V dropped 1 base and J dropped 0 bases, with 12 bases sitting between them. Germline loops: CDR1 SGHTA, CDR2 FQGNSA. The CDR3: CASSLVVGQLNTEAFF. For the CDR3, the DNA is TGTGCCAGCAGCTTAGTGGTTGGACAGCTGAACACTGAAGCTTTCTTT.

This clonotype was counted only a few times. V is TRBV20-1 and J is TRBJ1-3, with no clear D. Trimming stripped 4 bases from V and 3 bases from J, with 10 bases between. CDR3 length equals 13 residues. Germline V gives CDR1 DFQATT, CDR2 SNEGSKA (reference sequence). This chain's CDR3 is CSATPAGGNTIYF. The CDR3 nucleotides read TGCAGTGCTACCCCGGCGGGTGGAAACACCATATATTTT.

This clonotype was observed at least ten times. The V and J genes are TRBV7-2 and TRBJ1-1; 11 nucleotides line up with TRBD1. Germline V CDR1 and CDR2: SGHTA, FQGNSA. The CDR3 is 14 amino acids. V lost 4 bases to trimming and J lost 5 bases; unmatched junction nucleotides: 3. The CDR3 loop reads CASSSDRGRTEAFF. Here the CDR3 DNA reads TGTGCCAGCAGCTCGGACAGGGGGCGTACTGAAGCTTTCTTT.

This clonotype has just a few counts. The V gene is TRBV9, the J gene TRBJ2-1, with D possibly being TRBD2 (6 bases). The CDR3 is made up of 14 amino acids. The germline gives CDR1 SGDLS, CDR2 YYNGEE. V was pared by 7 bases and J by 0 bases, with 11 bases between. The CDR3 is CASGRGSSYNEQFF. As DNA, the CDR3 is TGTGCCAGCGGGCGGGGCAGCTCCTACAATGAGCAGTTCTTC.

There are many counts of this clonotype. The chain joins TRBV6-1 to TRBJ2-7, with TRBD1 matching 7 bases. CDR1 and CDR2 from the germline V gene are MNHNS and SASEGT. V lost 6 bases, J lost 2 bases, and 10 bases stayed unmatched. The CDR3 has 15 residues. This chain's CDR3 is CASSTGTVHPYEQYV. CDR3 nucleotide sequence: TGTGCCAGCAGCACCGGGACAGTACACCCCTACGAGCAGTACGTC.

Only a few counts were recorded for this clonotype. The chain has TRBV14 and TRBJ2-1; D call uncertain. CDR3 length equals 13 residues. Germline lookup yields CDR1 SGHDN and CDR2 FVKESK. Trimming took 5 bases from V and 9 from J, leaving 14 bases between them. CDR3: CASSITKPIEQFF. The DNA for the CDR3 is TGTGCCAGCAGCATAACAAAGCCAATTGAGCAGTTCTTC.